Reported below is one TCR beta chain. The germline V and J ends were trimmed by 6 bases and 6 bases, with 12 bases remaining between them. Germline assignment: CDR1 MDHEN and CDR2 SYDVKM. This CDR3 has 13 residues. This entry belongs to a study of T cell changes during pregnancy in multiple sclerosis. The data were produced by immunoSEQ multiplex PCR, yet TCRdb's version contains in-frame clones alone and is incomplete. This repertoire shows about 48,000 clones, 85% to 95% found once; its top ten account for 0.75% to 0.95%. The receptor comes from a female donor in good health, enrolled as a control in a pregnancy study. The chain uses TRBV28 and TRBJ1-5; the D is unclear. The starting material was CD4+ T cells from peripheral blood mononuclear cells, obtained in the second trimester of pregnancy. CDR3 bases: TGTGCCAGCAGGCCCCAGGCCAGTCAGCCCCAGCATTTT. It codes for CASRPQASQPQHF.